This T cell receptor beta chain was observed in a study of cytomegalovirus exposure and HLA in healthy donors. Study-wide results and caveats: Certain sequence variants were highly shared and formed a cluster, and this cluster was likely a sequencing artifact. TCR beta V- and J-gene trimming was later associated with a missense DCLRE1C variant. HLA restriction was apparent for most CMV-associated TCR beta chains in a later analysis.

As regards this clone: The target antigen is unknown.

PCR employed 60 Vbeta and 13 Jbeta primers. Only in-frame clones appear in the TCRdb table, and some are missing; sequencing was by immunoSEQ multiplex PCR. The table lists 120,000 or so clones, roughly 69% of them singletons. Sequenced: PBMCs. This TCR derives from a woman between 40 and 50 years old in good health and CMV-seropositive.

DNA for the CDR3: TGTGCCAGCAGCTCAATGACAGGGGTCACTGAAGCTTTCTTT. Translation gives CASSSMTGVTEAFF. V is TRBV7-9 and J is TRBJ1-1; TRBD1 aligns across 8 bases. The CDR3 is 14 residues long. Germline CDR1 reads SEHNR; CDR2 reads FQNEAQ (reference sequence). The J segment lost 4 bases and the V segment lost 4 bases, leaving 5 bases of the junction unmatched.